The clone carrying this T cell receptor (beta chain) was recorded only once. This sample stems from a study of blood T cell repertoires in COVID-19. Study details: There were acute and convalescent COVID-19 samples, and they came from the United States, Italy and Spain. The cDNA or gDNA used as material had been derived from T cells, B-cell-depleted T cells, or PBMCs.

Authors' data handling: Using reference gene primer amplification, nucleated cell counts were estimated. Generated by immunoSEQ multiplex PCR, the TCRdb table keeps only in-frame clones and is missing some. V and J calls and clone size come straight from that table; D and trimming were deduced from the DNA. This table holds fewer than 120,000 clones, 75% to 80% found once. V was pared by 5 bases and J by 6 bases, with 12 bases of the junction left unmatched. The CDR3 is made up of 18 amino acids. The germline CDR1 and CDR2 sequences are MDHEN and SYDVKM. This clonotype was obtained from an elderly woman with active or convalescent COVID-19. Sequenced input: peripheral blood. This rearrangement joins TRBV28 to TRBJ2-3, with 15 bases identical to TRBD2. The DNA for the CDR3 is TGTGCCAGCAGTCAAGGGACTAGCGGGGGGCTTGGGGTGGATACGCAGTATTTT. Residues: CASSQGTSGGLGVDTQYF.